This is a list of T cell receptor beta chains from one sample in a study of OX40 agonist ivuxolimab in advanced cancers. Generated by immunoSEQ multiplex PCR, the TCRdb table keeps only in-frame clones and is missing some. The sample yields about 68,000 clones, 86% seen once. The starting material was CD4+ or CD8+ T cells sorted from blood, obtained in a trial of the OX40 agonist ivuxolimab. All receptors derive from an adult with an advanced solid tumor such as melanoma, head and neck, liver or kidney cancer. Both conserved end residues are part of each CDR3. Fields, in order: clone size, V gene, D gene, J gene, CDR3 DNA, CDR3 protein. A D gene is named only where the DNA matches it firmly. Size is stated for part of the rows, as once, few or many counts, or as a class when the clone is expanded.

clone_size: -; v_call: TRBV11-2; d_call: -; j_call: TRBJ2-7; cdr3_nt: TGTGCCAGCAGCTTACTCATGAATCAGGGGCAGTACTTC; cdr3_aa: CASSLLMNQGQYF
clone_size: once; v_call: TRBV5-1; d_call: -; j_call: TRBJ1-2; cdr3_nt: TGCGCCAGCAGCTTGGGCCCCGAGACCCGGACTGCGGGCTACACCTTC; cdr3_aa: CASSLGPETRTAGYTF
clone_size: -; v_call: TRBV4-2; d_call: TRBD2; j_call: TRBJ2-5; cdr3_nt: TGTGCCAGCAGCTCCCGGTTAGCGGGGGGGCAAGAGACCCAGTACTTC; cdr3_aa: CASSSRLAGGQETQYF
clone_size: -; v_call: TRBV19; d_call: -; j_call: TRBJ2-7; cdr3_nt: TGTGCCAGTAGTTACAGGGGAGGTGCCCCCTACGAGCAGTACTTC; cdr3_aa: CASSYRGGAPYEQYF
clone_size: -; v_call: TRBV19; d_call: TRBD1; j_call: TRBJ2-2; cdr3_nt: TGTGCCAGTAGTATACCGCCTTGGACAGGGAACACCGGGGAGCTGTTTTTT; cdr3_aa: CASSIPPWTGNTGELFF
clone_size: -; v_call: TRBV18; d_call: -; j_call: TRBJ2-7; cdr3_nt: TGTGCCAGCTCACGACGGACAGATTACGAGCAGTACTTC; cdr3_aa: CASSRRTDYEQYF
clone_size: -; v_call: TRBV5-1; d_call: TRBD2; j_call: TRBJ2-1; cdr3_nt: TGCGCCAGCCACACGACTAGCGGGAGCTACAATGAGCAGTTCTTC; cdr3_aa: CASHTTSGSYNEQFF
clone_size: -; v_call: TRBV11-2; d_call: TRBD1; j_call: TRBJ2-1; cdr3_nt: TGTGCCAGCAGCGTGACAGGGGGAAACTACAATGAGCAGTTCTTC; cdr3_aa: CASSVTGGNYNEQFF
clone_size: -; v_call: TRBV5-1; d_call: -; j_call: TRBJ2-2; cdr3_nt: TGCGCCAGCAGCTTGCGAGACAGAAGGTCTCCCGGGGAGCTGTTTTTT; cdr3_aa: CASSLRDRRSPGELFF
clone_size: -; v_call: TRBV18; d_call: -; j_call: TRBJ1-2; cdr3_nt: TGTGCCAGCTCACCACCCGGGGGGTACGGCTACACCTTC; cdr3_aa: CASSPPGGYGYTF
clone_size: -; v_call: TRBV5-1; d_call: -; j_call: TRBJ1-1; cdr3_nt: TGCGCCAGCAGCGCCGGGACATCCGAAGCTTTCTTT; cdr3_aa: CASSAGTSEAFF
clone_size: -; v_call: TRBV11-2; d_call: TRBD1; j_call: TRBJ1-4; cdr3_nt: TGTGCCAGCAGCCTGGGACAGGTTCACGAAAAACTGTTTTTT; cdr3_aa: CASSLGQVHEKLFF
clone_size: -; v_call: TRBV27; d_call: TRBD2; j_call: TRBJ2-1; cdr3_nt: TGTGCCAGCAGTTCAGCGGGGTCCTACAATGAGCAGTTCTTC; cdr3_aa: CASSSAGSYNEQFF
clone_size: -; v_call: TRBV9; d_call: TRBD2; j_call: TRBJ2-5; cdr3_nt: TGTGCCAGCAGCCCCCGAAGAGCGGGGGGGCAAGAGACCCAGTACTTC; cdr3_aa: CASSPRRAGGQETQYF
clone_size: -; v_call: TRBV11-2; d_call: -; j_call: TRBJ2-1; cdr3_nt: TGTGCCAGCAGGCCTGAGGCAGGGGCCTGGAATGAGCAGTTCTTC; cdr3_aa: CASRPEAGAWNEQFF
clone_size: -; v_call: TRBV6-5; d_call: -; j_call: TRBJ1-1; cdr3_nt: TGTGCCAGCAAGGGGAGTTTAAACACTGAAGCTTTCTTT; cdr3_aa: CASKGSLNTEAFF
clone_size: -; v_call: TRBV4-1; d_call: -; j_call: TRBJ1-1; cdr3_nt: TGCGCCAGCAGCCAGGCTAGGAGTCCGGGCACTGAAGCTTTCTTT; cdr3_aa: CASSQARSPGTEAFF
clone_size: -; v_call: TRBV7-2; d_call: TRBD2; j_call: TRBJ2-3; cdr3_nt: TGTGCCAGCAGCGAACTAGCGGGAGGTGGAGATACGCAGTATTTT; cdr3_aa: CASSELAGGGDTQYF
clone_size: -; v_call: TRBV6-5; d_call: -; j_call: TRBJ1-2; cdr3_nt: TGTGCCACCCAGTCTCGTAGTCCCTATGGCTACACCTTC; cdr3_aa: CATQSRSPYGYTF
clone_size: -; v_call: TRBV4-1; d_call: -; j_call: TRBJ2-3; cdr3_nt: TGCGCCAGCAGCCAAGGGGGCCGGAGCACAGATACGCAGTATTTT; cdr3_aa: CASSQGGRSTDTQYF
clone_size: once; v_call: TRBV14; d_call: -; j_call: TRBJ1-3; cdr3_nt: TGTGCCAGCAGCCAAGGTCGGGGAAACACCATATATTTT; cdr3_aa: CASSQGRGNTIYF
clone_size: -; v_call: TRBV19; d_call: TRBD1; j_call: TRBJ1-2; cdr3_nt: TGTGCCAGTAGTATGCTTTCAGGGGGCGGTGGCTACACCTTC; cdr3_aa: CASSMLSGGGGYTF
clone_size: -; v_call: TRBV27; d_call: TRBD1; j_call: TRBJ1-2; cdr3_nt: TGTGCCAGCAGTCGTACTACAGGGGGCGGGTATGGCTACACCTTC; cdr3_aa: CASSRTTGGGYGYTF
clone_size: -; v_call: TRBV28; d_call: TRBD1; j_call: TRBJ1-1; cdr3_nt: TGTGCCAGCAGTTCAGGAGACAGGGCGTTGAACACTGAAGCTTTCTTT; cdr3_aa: CASSSGDRALNTEAFF
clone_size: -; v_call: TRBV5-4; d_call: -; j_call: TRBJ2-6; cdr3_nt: TGTGCCAGCAGTTCTCCTATTACAGGGACCGGGGCCAACGTCCTGACTTTC; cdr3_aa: CASSSPITGTGANVLTF
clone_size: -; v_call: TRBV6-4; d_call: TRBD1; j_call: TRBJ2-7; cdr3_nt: TGTGCCAGTCTGGTCGTTGCCCCTCCAGGGGGCGAGCAGTACTTC; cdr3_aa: CASLVVAPPGGEQYF
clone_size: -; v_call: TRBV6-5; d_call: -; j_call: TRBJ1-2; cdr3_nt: TGTGCCAGCAGTGAATCGGGGAACGGTGGCTACACCTTC; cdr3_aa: CASSESGNGGYTF
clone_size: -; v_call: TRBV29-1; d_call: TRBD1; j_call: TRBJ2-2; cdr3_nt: TGCAGCGTCCGGTCCCGGGACAGATTCACCGGGGAGCTGTTTTTT; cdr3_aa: CSVRSRDRFTGELFF
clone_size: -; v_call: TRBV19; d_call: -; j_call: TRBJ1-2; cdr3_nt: TGTGCCAGTAGACTCCCGGGACCCAGAGGAATCTATGGCTACACCTTC; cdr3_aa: CASRLPGPRGIYGYTF
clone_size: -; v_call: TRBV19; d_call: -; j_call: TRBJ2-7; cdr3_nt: TGTGCCAGTAGTATGGGTCCGGTTCCCTCCTACGAGCAGTACTTC; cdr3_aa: CASSMGPVPSYEQYF
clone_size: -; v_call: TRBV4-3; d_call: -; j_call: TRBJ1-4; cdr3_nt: TGCGCCAGCAGCCAAGGGTTCGCAGGGGCAATTAATGAAAAACTGTTTTTT; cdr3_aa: CASSQGFAGAINEKLFF
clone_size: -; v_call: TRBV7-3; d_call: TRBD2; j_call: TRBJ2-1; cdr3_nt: TGTGCCAGCAGCCCCCTGGCGGGGGGGAATGAGCAGTTCTTC; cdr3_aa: CASSPLAGGNEQFF
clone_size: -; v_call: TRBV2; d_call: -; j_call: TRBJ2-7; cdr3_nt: TGTGCCAGCAGACCGCGGGACAGACGCTACGAGCAGTACTTC; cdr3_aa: CASRPRDRRYEQYF
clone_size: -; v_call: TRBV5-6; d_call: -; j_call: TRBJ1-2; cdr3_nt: TGTGCCAGCAGCCCAGGGGATGGCTACACCTTC; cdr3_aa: CASSPGDGYTF
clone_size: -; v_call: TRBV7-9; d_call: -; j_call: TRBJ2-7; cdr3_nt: TGTGCCAGCAGCTTAGGAAGCTACGAGCAGTACTTC; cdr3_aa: CASSLGSYEQYF
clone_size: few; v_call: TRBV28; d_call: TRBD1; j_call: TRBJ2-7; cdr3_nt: TGTGCCAGCAGTGAGACCGGGACAGGGGTCTACGAGCAGTACTTC; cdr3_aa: CASSETGTGVYEQYF
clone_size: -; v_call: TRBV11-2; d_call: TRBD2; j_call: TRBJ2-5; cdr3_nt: TGTGCCAGCAGCTTAAGCGGGGGCCAAGAGACCCAGTACTTC; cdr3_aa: CASSLSGGQETQYF
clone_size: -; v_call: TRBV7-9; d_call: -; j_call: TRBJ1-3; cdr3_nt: TGTGCCAGCAGCTCTAGACGGGGAAACACCATATATTTT; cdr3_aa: CASSSRRGNTIYF
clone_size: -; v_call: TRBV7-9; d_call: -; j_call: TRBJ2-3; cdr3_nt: TGTGCCAGCAGCCCGACAGGCCGCACAGATACGCAGTATTTT; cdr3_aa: CASSPTGRTDTQYF
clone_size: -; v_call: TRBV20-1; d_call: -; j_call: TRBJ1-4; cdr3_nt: TGCAGTGCTAGAGCAGACACCTACTCCATTTTT; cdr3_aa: CSARADTYSIF
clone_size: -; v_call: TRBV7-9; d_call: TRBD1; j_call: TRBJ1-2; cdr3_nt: TGTGCCAGCAGCTTAACGGGACAGGGGGACTATGGCTACACCTTC; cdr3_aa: CASSLTGQGDYGYTF